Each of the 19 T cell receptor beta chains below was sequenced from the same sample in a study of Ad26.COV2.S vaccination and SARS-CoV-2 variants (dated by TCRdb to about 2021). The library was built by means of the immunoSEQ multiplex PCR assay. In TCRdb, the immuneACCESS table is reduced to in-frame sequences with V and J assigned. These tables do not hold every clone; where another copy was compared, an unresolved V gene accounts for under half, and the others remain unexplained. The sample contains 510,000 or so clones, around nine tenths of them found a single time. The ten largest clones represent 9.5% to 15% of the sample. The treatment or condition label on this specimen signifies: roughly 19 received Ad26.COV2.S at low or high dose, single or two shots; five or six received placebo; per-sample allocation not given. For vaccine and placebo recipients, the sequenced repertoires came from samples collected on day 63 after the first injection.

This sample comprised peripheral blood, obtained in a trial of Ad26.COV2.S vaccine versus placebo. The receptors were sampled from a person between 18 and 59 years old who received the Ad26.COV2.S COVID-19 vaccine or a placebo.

CDR3: CASSLGGASNQPQHF. In DNA, the CDR3 is TGTGCCAGCAGCTTGGGGGGGGCGAGCAATCAGCCCCAGCATTTT. The rearrangement links TRBV7-9 to TRBJ1-5; weak D call: TRBD1 (6 bases). CDR3 length: 15 amino acids. The germline V gene encodes CDR1 SEHNR and CDR2 FQNEAQ (reference sequence). Between the trimmed V and J ends, which lost 3 bases and 1 base, there was a span of 10 bases.

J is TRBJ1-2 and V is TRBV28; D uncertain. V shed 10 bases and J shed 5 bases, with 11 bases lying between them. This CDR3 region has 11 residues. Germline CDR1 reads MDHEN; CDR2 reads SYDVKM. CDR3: CAILGYYGYTF. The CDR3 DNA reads TGTGCCATCTTAGGGTATTATGGCTACACCTTC.

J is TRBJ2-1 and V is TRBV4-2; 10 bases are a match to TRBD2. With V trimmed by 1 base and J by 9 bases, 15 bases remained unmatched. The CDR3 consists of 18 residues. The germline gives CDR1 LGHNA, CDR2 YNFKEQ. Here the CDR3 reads CASSQVLASGSRTAEQFF. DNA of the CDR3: TGTGCCAGCAGCCAAGTTTTGGCTAGCGGGAGCCGGACGGCTGAGCAGTTCTTC.

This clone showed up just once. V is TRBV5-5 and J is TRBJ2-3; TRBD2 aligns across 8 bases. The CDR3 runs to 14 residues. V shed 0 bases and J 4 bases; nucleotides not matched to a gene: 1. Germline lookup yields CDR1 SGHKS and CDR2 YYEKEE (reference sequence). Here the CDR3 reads CASSLETSADTQYF. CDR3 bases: TGTGCCAGCAGCTTGGAGACTAGCGCAGATACGCAGTATTTT.

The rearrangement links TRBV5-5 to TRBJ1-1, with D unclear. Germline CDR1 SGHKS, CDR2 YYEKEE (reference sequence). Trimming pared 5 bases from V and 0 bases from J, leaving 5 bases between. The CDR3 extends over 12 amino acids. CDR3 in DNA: TGTGCCAGCAGTTACATGAACACTGAAGCTTTCTTT. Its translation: CASSYMNTEAFF.

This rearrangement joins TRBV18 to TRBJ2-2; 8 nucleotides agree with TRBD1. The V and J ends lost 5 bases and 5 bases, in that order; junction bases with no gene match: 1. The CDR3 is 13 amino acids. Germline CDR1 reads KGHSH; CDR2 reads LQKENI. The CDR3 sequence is CASSRTGTGELFF. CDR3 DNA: TGTGCCAGCTCAAGGACAGGGACCGGGGAGCTGTTTTTT. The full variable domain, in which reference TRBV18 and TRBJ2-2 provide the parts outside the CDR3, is NAGVMQNPRHLVRRRGQEARLRCSPMKGHSHVYWYRQLPEEGLKFMVYLQKENIIDESGMPKERFSAEFPKEGPSILRIQQVVRGDSAAYFCASSRTGTGELFFGEGSRLTVL.

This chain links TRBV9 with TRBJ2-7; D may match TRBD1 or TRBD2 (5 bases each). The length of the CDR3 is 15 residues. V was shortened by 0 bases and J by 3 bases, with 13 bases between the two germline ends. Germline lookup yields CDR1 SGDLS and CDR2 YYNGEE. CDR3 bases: TGTGCCAGCAGCGTAGCGGGGCTAGCCCTCTACGAGCAGTACTTC. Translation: CASSVAGLALYEQYF.

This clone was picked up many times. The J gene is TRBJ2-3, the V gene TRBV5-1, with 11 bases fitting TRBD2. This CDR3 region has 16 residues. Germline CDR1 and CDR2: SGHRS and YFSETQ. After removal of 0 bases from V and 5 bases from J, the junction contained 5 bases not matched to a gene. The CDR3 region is CASSLELAGVLDTQYF. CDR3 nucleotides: TGCGCCAGCAGCTTGGAACTAGCGGGAGTTTTAGATACGCAGTATTTT.

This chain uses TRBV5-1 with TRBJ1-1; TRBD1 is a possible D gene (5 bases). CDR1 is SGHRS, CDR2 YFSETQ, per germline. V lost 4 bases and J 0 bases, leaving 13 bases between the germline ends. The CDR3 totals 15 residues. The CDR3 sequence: CASSAGWFMNTEAFF. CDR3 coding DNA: TGCGCCAGCAGCGCAGGGTGGTTCATGAACACTGAAGCTTTCTTT. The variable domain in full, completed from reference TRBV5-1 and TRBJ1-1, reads KAGVTQTPRYLIKTRGQQVTLSCSPISGHRSVSWYQQTPGQGLQFLFEYFSETQRNKGNFPGRFSGRQFSNSRSEMNVSTLELGDSALYLCASSAGWFMNTEAFFGQGTRLTVV.

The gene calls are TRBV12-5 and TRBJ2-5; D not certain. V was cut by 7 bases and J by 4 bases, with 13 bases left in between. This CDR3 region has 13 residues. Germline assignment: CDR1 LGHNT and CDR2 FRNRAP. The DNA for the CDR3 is TGTGCTAGTGTCAAGAGTCCGGGAGAGACCCAGTACTTC. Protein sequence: CASVKSPGETQYF.

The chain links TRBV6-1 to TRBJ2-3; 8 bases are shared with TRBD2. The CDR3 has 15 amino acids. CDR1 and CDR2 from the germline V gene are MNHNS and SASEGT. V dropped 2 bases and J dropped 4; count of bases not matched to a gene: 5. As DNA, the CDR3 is TGTGCCAGCAGTGAAACGGGAGGGACCGCAGATACGCAGTATTTT. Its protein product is CASSETGGTADTQYF.

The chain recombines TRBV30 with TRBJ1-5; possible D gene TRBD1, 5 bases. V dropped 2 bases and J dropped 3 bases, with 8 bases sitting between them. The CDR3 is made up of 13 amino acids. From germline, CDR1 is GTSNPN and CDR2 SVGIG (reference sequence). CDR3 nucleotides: TGTGCCTGGAGTATGGGGGTCAATCAGCCCCAGCATTTT. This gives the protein CAWSMGVNQPQHF.

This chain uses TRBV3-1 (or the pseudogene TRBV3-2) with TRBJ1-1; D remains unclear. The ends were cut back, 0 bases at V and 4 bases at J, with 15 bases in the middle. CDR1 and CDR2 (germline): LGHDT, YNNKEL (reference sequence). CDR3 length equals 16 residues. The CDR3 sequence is CASSQDLVRVGTEAFF. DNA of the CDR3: TGTGCCAGCAGCCAAGATTTAGTGAGGGTCGGCACTGAAGCTTTCTTT.

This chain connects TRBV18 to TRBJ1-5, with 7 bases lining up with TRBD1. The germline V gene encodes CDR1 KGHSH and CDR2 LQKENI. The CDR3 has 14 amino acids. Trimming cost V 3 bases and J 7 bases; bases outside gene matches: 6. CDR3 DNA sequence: TGTGCCAGCTCACCTCCGACAGGGCGGCAGCCCCAGCATTTT. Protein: CASSPPTGRQPQHF.

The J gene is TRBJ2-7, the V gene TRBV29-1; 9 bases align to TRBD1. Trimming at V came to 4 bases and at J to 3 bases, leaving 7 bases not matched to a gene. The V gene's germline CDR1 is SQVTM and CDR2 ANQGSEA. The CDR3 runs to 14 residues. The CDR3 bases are TGCAGCGTTGCTTATCCGGGACAGGGCTACGAGCAGTACTTC. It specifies CSVAYPGQGYEQYF.

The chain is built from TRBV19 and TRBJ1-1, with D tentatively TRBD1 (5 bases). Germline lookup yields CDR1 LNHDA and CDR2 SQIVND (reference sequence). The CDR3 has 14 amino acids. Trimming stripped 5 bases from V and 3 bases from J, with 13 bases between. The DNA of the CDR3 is TGTGCCAGTAGTCCTCGGCGAGGGGACACTGAAGCTTTCTTT. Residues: CASSPRRGDTEAFF.

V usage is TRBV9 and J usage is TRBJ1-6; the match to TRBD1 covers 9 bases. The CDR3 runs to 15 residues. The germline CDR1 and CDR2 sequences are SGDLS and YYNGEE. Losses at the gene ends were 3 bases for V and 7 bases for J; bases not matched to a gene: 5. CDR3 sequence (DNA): TGTGCCAGCAGCGCCGTACAGGGGGCGAATTCACCCCTCCACTTT. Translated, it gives CASSAVQGANSPLHF. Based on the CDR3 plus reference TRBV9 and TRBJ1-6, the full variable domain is DSGVTQTPKHLITATGQRVTLRCSPRSGDLSVYWYQQSLDQGLQFLIQYYNGEERAKGNILERFSAQQFPDLHSELNLSSLELGDSALYFCASSAVQGANSPLHFGNGTRLTVT.

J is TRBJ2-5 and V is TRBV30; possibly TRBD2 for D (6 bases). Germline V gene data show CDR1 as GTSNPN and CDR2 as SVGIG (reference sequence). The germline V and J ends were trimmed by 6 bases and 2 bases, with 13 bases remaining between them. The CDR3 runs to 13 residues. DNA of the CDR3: TGTGCCTGTACGGACTATCTACAAGAGACCCAGTACTTC. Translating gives CACTDYLQETQYF.

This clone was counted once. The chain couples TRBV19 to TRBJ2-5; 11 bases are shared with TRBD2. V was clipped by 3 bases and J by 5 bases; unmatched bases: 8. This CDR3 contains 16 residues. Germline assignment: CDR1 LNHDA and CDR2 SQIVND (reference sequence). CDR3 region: CASSIAASGRLETQYF. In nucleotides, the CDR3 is TGTGCCAGTAGTATTGCGGCTAGCGGGAGGTTGGAGACCCAGTACTTC.